The 30 T cell receptor beta chains in this list originate from one sample, sequenced in a study of blood T cell repertoires in COVID-19. Here immunoSEQ multiplex PCR was the method, and the copy in TCRdb shows in-frame clones only, minus some. The sample comprises around 620,000 clones, 90% of which are singletons, and approximately 0.3% rests with the top ten. Source material: peripheral blood. The receptors derive from a woman in her late teens or twenties with acute or convalescent COVID-19.

Details on this clone: A clone one base away is much larger, so this may be a read error. Within the sample, other DNA sequences also encode this same CDR3. The chain is built from TRBV12-3 or TRBV12-4 and TRBJ1-1; perhaps TRBD1 as D (5 bases). The CDR3 has 12 amino acids. The germline V and J ends were trimmed by 4 bases and 4 bases, with 7 bases remaining between them. In nucleotides, the CDR3 is TGTGCCAGCAGTTCGGGGGTCACTGAAGCTTTCTTT. It specifies CASSSGVTEAFF.

Points on this clone: In the same sample, other DNA sequences code for this CDR3. The J gene is TRBJ1-1, the V gene TRBV19; maybe TRBD1 (5 bases). The V and J ends lost 3 bases and 1 base respectively, with 9 bases between them. The CDR3 sequence is 14 residues long. The germline CDR1 and CDR2 sequences are LNHDA and SQIVND (reference sequence). CDR3 bases: TGTGCCAGTAGTATTCGGGGGGAGAACACTGAAGCTTTCTTT. Amino acids: CASSIRGENTEAFF.

The chain carries TRBV27 and TRBJ1-2; 9 nucleotides line up with TRBD1. Germline trimming cut 5 bases from V and 4 bases from J; bases unmatched to any gene: 11. The CDR3 consists of 16 residues. Germline CDR1 MNHEY, CDR2 SMNVEV (reference sequence). CDR3 sequence reads: CASSPPGTGSLYGYTF. CDR3 in DNA: TGTGCCAGCAGTCCGCCAGGGACAGGGAGCCTCTATGGCTACACCTTC.

This clone was seen once. The CDR3, as DNA: TGTGCCAGCAGCTTAGTAGGACAGGGGGTGGTCTACAATGAGCAGTTCTTC. This codes for CASSLVGQGVVYNEQFF. The chain joins TRBV13 to TRBJ2-1, with 10 bases that match TRBD1. CDR1 is PRHDT, CDR2 FYEKMQ, per germline (reference sequence). The CDR3 is 17 residues long. The J segment lost 3 bases and the V segment lost 1 base, leaving 6 bases of the junction unmatched.

CDR3 in DNA: TGCGCCAGCAGCCCACTCATGGGACAGGCGAAGGGCTACACCTTC. Its protein product is CASSPLMGQAKGYTF. J is TRBJ1-2 and V is TRBV4-3; the match to TRBD1 covers 8 bases. The CDR3 is 15 amino acids. Trimming took 4 bases from V and 8 from J; bases not matched to a gene: 12. Germline CDR1 reads LGHNA; CDR2 reads YSLEER.

CDR3 amino acids: CSVEGGGSNEKLFF. The CDR3 nucleotides are TGCAGCGTTGAAGGGGGAGGGAGTAATGAAAAACTGTTTTTT. This chain links TRBV29-1 with TRBJ1-4, with D unresolved. Trimming cost V 1 base and J 4 bases, with 10 bases left between them. There are 14 residues in the CDR3. Germline CDR1 reads SQVTM; CDR2 reads ANQGSEA.

This chain uses TRBV19 with TRBJ1-5, with D unresolved. Trimming cost V 8 bases and J 0 bases, with 14 bases left between them. The CDR3 has 15 residues. Germline lookup yields CDR1 LNHDA and CDR2 SQIVND (reference sequence). This chain's CDR3 is CASRRGGDSNQPQHF. DNA for the CDR3: TGTGCCAGTCGCCGAGGCGGGGATAGCAATCAGCCCCAGCATTTT.

This chain uses TRBV6-5 with TRBJ1-6; D gene unclear. The germline CDR1 and CDR2 sequences are MNHEY and SVGAGI. With 6 bases removed from V and 7 bases from J, the gap between germline ends came to 13 bases. This CDR3 is 14 amino acids long. The CDR3 region is CASRQTRHNSPLHF. CDR3 sequence (DNA): TGTGCCAGCAGACAGACTAGACACAATTCACCCCTCCACTTT.

The J gene is TRBJ2-5, the V gene TRBV30; no reliable D call. The CDR3 sequence is 12 residues long. With 1 base removed from V and 5 bases from J, the gap between germline ends came to 8 bases. From germline, CDR1 is GTSNPN and CDR2 SVGIG (reference sequence). The CDR3: CAWSGAVETQYF. The CDR3 nucleotides read TGTGCCTGGAGTGGGGCCGTGGAGACCCAGTACTTC.

The rearrangement uses TRBV2 and TRBJ1-3, with 8 nucleotides matching TRBD1. V was pared by 5 bases and J by 2 bases, with 5 bases of the junction left unmatched. The V gene's germline CDR1 is SNHLY and CDR2 FYNNEI. The length of the CDR3 is 15 residues. The CDR3 DNA reads as TGTGCCAGCAGTAGCCAGACAGGGGCTGGAAACACCATATATTTT. Translation gives CASSSQTGAGNTIYF. The full variable domain, rest sourced from reference TRBV2 and TRBJ1-3, is EPEVTQTPSHQVTQMGQEVILRCVPISNHLYFYWYRQILGQKVEFLVSFYNNEISEKSEIFDDQFSVERPDGSNFTLKIRSTKLEDSAMYFCASSSQTGAGNTIYFGEGSWLTVV.

This clone came up once. The rearrangement uses TRBV29-1 and TRBJ2-7; the D gene is possibly TRBD1 (5 bases). The CDR3 spans 11 residues. Deletions cut 7 bases from V and 4 bases from J, with 11 bases between. Germline assignment: CDR1 SQVTM and CDR2 ANQGSEA. This CDR3 reads CSALGAYEQYF. CDR3 coding DNA: TGCAGCGCCCTAGGGGCGTACGAGCAGTACTTC.

This rearrangement joins TRBV19 to TRBJ2-7, with TRBD1 as a possible D gene (6 bases). Germline values: CDR1 LNHDA, CDR2 SQIVND (reference sequence). With 8 bases removed from V and 0 bases from J, the gap between germline ends came to 14 bases. The CDR3 covers 14 residues. CDR3 in amino acids: CASQTGTYSYEQYF. For the CDR3, the DNA is TGTGCCAGTCAAACCGGGACATACTCCTACGAGCAGTACTTC.

This sequence joins TRBV6-5 and TRBJ2-3; unclear D gene. V was clipped by 5 bases and J by 4 bases, with 16 bases between them. Germline assignment: CDR1 MNHEY and CDR2 SVGAGI. The CDR3 extends over 15 amino acids. CDR3 residues: CASSMKAFLADTQYF. CDR3 bases: TGTGCCAGCAGTATGAAAGCCTTTTTGGCAGATACGCAGTATTTT.

The rearrangement uses TRBV9 and TRBJ1-2; tentative D call: TRBD1 (5 bases). Trimming cost V 3 bases and J 4 bases, with 13 bases left between them. The CDR3 is 14 amino acids. Germline V lookup: CDR1 SGDLS, CDR2 YYNGEE. The CDR3 is CASSAGEGLYGYTF. The CDR3 bases are TGTGCCAGCAGCGCCGGGGAGGGGCTCTATGGCTACACCTTC.

The chain uses TRBV4-3 and TRBJ1-4; D remains ambiguous. Germline V gives CDR1 LGHNA, CDR2 YSLEER. Trimming took off 4 bases at V and 1 base at J, with 7 bases between the two ends. The CDR3 totals 14 residues. The CDR3 DNA reads as TGCGCCAGCAGCCTCCGGGTAACTAATGAAAAACTGTTTTTT. Its translation: CASSLRVTNEKLFF.

The chain joins TRBV27 to TRBJ2-1; 8 nucleotides align to TRBD1. This CDR3 region has 14 residues. After removal of 3 bases from V and 8 bases from J, the junction contained 6 bases not matched to a gene. The germline gives CDR1 MNHEY, CDR2 SMNVEV (reference sequence). This CDR3 reads CASSFRTGLHEQFF. Here the CDR3 DNA reads TGTGCCAGCAGTTTCCGGACAGGGCTTCATGAGCAGTTCTTC.

A single count supports this clone. This chain connects TRBV18 to TRBJ2-3; 7 bases are shared with TRBD1. Germline V gene lookup returns CDR1 KGHSH and CDR2 LQKENI. CDR3 size: 14 residues. V lost 3 bases to trimming and J lost 0 bases; unmatched junction nucleotides: 0. Here the CDR3 DNA reads TGTGCCAGCTCACCGGGACAGAGCACAGATACGCAGTATTTT. This codes for CASSPGQSTDTQYF. The whole variable domain, filled in from reference TRBV18 and TRBJ2-3, reads NAGVMQNPRHLVRRRGQEARLRCSPMKGHSHVYWYRQLPEEGLKFMVYLQKENIIDESGMPKERFSAEFPKEGPSILRIQQVVRGDSAAYFCASSPGQSTDTQYFGPGTRLTVL.

This rearrangement joins TRBV9 to TRBJ1-1; the D gene is possibly TRBD1 (6 bases). V gave up 5 bases and J gave up 0 bases, with 11 bases separating them. The CDR3 runs 14 residues. Looked up from germline, CDR1 is SGDLS and CDR2 is YYNGEE. This CDR3 reads CASRPGALNTEAFF. The DNA for the CDR3 is TGTGCCAGCAGGCCAGGGGCGTTGAACACTGAAGCTTTCTTT.

The chain employs TRBV7-2 and TRBJ1-2, with 8 bases fitting TRBD1. The CDR3 has 15 residues. The trim removed 5 bases at V and 3 bases at J, leaving 8 bases unmatched. Germline V gene sequence: CDR1 SGHTA, CDR2 FQGNSA. CDR3 amino acids: CASSLRTGWDYGYTF. The DNA for the CDR3 is TGTGCCAGCAGCCTAAGGACAGGGTGGGACTATGGCTACACCTTC.

This sequence joins TRBV24-1 and TRBJ2-1; 14 nucleotides align to TRBD2. Germline-derived CDR1 and CDR2 are KGHDR and SFDVKD. The ends lost 4 bases at V and 11 bases at J; junction bases unmatched: 3. There are 14 residues in the CDR3. The CDR3 loop reads CATSDGLAGGQQFF. The CDR3 DNA reads TGTGCCACCAGTGACGGACTAGCGGGGGGTCAGCAGTTCTTC.

The V gene is TRBV7-9, the J gene TRBJ1-3, with a weak D call TRBD1 (5 bases). The CDR3 runs 15 residues. Germline V gene data show CDR1 as SEHNR and CDR2 as FQNEAQ (reference sequence). The V end lost 5 bases, the J end lost 0 bases, and 11 bases lay between the germline ends. Here the CDR3 reads CASSPDKYSGNTIYF. CDR3 sequence (DNA): TGTGCCAGCAGCCCGGACAAGTACTCTGGAAACACCATATATTTT.

This sequence joins TRBV18 and TRBJ1-1; TRBD1 might be the D (6 bases). The CDR3 consists of 13 residues. CDR1 is KGHSH, CDR2 LQKENI, per germline. V shed 1 base and J shed 8 bases, with 11 bases lying between them. The CDR3 DNA sequence: TGTGCCAGCTCACCACTTCGACAGGCCGAAGCTTTCTTT. It translates to CASSPLRQAEAFF.

J is TRBJ1-1 and V is TRBV6-5; possibly TRBD1 for D (6 bases). This CDR3 contains 14 residues. Germline CDR1 reads MNHEY; CDR2 reads SVGAGI. V dropped 6 bases and J dropped 5 bases, with 16 bases sitting between them. CDR3 DNA: TGTGCCAGCAGACCCGACAGGATCTGGACTGAAGCTTTCTTT. It translates to CASRPDRIWTEAFF.

This chain links TRBV5-1 with TRBJ2-5, with TRBD2 matching over 7 bases. CDR1 and CDR2 from the germline V gene are SGHRS and YFSETQ. V shed 4 bases and J 1 base; nucleotides not matched to a gene: 7. This CDR3 comprises 15 residues. The CDR3 region is CASSPTSKSQETQYF. CDR3 nucleotides: TGCGCCAGCAGCCCGACTAGCAAGAGCCAAGAGACCCAGTACTTC.

The chain uses TRBV3-1 (or the pseudogene TRBV3-2) and TRBJ2-1, with 11 bases fitting TRBD2. V shed 0 bases, J shed 4 bases, and the junction held 17 bases outside the gene matches. The CDR3 spans 21 residues. The germline V gene encodes CDR1 LGHDT and CDR2 YNNKEL (reference sequence). The CDR3 loop reads CASSQDKGGLAGPPGYNEQFF. The CDR3 coding sequence is TGTGCCAGCAGCCAAGATAAGGGAGGACTAGCGGGCCCCCCGGGGTACAATGAGCAGTTCTTC.

The chain couples TRBV4-3 to TRBJ2-2; TRBD1 might be the D (5 bases). Trimming stripped 1 base from V and 6 bases from J, with 6 bases between. Germline CDR1 and CDR2: LGHNA and YSLEER. The CDR3 length is 13 residues. CDR3 DNA sequence: TGCGCCAGCAGCCAAGTAGGGGCCGGGGAGCTGTTTTTT. Translated: CASSQVGAGELFF.

The V and J genes are TRBV3-1 (or the pseudogene TRBV3-2) and TRBJ1-3, with 7 bases fitting TRBD1. Germline loops: CDR1 LGHDT, CDR2 YNNKEL (reference sequence). The J segment lost 9 bases and the V segment lost 5 bases, leaving 13 bases of the junction unmatched. This CDR3 spans 15 amino acids. The CDR3 coding sequence is TGTGCCAGCAGCATTCGACAGGGTGGTCGGGGCACCATATATTTT. Translating gives CASSIRQGGRGTIYF.

This chain joins TRBV3-1 (or the pseudogene TRBV3-2) and TRBJ2-1; 10 bases match TRBD2. The CDR3 extends over 18 amino acids. Germline values: CDR1 LGHDT, CDR2 YNNKEL (reference sequence). With 2 bases clipped from V and 8 bases from J, the junction kept 15 bases outside the gene matches. The DNA for the CDR3 is TGTGCCAGCAGCCAAAGGAGTAGCGGGGGGACTTCCTTCCATGAGCAGTTCTTC. Amino acid sequence: CASSQRSSGGTSFHEQFF.

This clone was found once. The chain couples TRBV4-1 to TRBJ1-2, with 8 bases fitting TRBD1. V shed 3 bases, J shed 8 bases, and the junction held 11 bases outside the gene matches. The CDR3 is made up of 15 amino acids. The germline V gene has CDR1 MGHRA and CDR2 YSYEKL. Written as DNA, the CDR3 is TGCGCCAGCAGCCACACACCCCAGGGGGCGCAGGGCTACACCTTC. Its protein is CASSHTPQGAQGYTF.

The CDR3 DNA reads TGTGCCAGTGAGGACAGGTTCTCCTACGAGCAGTACTTC. This gives the protein CASEDRFSYEQYF. The rearrangement links TRBV7-2 to TRBJ2-7, with 7 bases aligning to TRBD1. The junction had 5 bases not matched to a gene; V was cut back by 9 bases and J by 0 bases. Germline CDR1 reads SGHTA; CDR2 reads FQGNSA. This CDR3 has 13 residues.